This T cell receptor (beta chain) is drawn from a study of shared clonotypes between healthy human individuals. Study-wide context: Donors, aged 18 to 49, were a couple of women and a few men. Study results and caveats: Memory subsets generally showed smaller estimated richness than naive subsets did. What limited the represented genetic and exposure-history diversity was the small number of donors.

Germline trimming cut 11 bases from V and 8 bases from J; bases unmatched to any gene: 7. CDR3 length: 12 amino acids. Germline CDR1 LNHNV, CDR2 YYDKDF (reference sequence). Concerning this clone itself: Antigen: not known.

Here immunoSEQ multiplex PCR was the method, and the copy in TCRdb shows in-frame clones only, minus some. This sample has a few million clones, with approximately 95% found just once. J is TRBJ1-3 and V is TRBV15, with 9 positions matching TRBD1. The receptor comes from a man aged 18 to 29 in good health. The source material was naive CD4+ T cells sorted from blood. Subset of the sample: CD45RA+ positively selected. CDR3 DNA sequence: TGTGCCGCGGGGACAGGGCTTGACACCATATATTTT. Residues: CAAGTGLDTIYF.